This T cell receptor beta chain was captured by sequencing in a study of T cell responses to AZD1222 COVID-19 vaccine. Sequencing was performed with immunoSEQ multiplex PCR; in TCRdb, only in-frame clones are kept and a portion is missing. The table includes about 130,000 clones, 90% to 95% detected once. This CDR3 region has 14 residues. Germline V gene data show CDR1 as LNHDA and CDR2 as SQIVND (reference sequence). V lost 5 bases, J lost 3 bases, and 6 bases stayed unmatched. Second-dose intervals near 4 or 12 weeks were combined. The sequence was obtained from an adult who received the AZD1222 COVID-19 vaccine. The chain links TRBV19 to TRBJ2-7; TRBD1 agrees at 8 bases. Here the sequenced sample was peripheral blood, taken 28 days after the second AZD1222 dose. The CDR3: CASSVVDRDYEQYF. DNA for the CDR3: TGTGCCAGTAGTGTGGTGGACAGGGACTACGAGCAGTACTTC.